A single sample gave rise to the 6 T cell receptor beta chains below, sequenced in a study of CD8 T cells in Susac syndrome. A quantity of about 0.45 to 1 ug RNA underwent reverse transcription using random hexamers. TCRdb re-analysed the immunoSEQ multiplex PCR reads in MiXCR, keeping a single row per CDR3 protein. The top ten clones hold approximately 0.065% of a sample with about 300,000 distinct CDR3 sequences, around 90% of them seen once. Sequenced material: CD4+ T cells from PBMCs. All receptors derive from a human donor with multiple sclerosis.

V is TRBV21-1 and J is TRBJ2-3; the tabulated D call, TRBD1, remains unverified against the DNA. TRBV21-1 is a documented pseudogene. The CDR3 loop spans 15 amino acids. This chain's CDR3 is CASSKVPTGADTQYF. CDR3 in DNA: TGTGCCAGCAGCAAAGTCCCCACAGGTGCAGATACGCAGTATTTT.

This sequence joins TRBV14 and TRBJ2-2; 9 bases fit TRBD2. V was clipped by 1 base and J by 0 bases; unmatched bases: 3. Looked up from germline, CDR1 is SGHDN and CDR2 is FVKESK. This CDR3 is built from 17 residues. The CDR3 protein is CASSQVGGGANTGELFF. In DNA form, the CDR3 reads TGTGCCAGCAGCCAAGTCGGCGGGGGGGCGAACACCGGGGAGCTGTTTTTT.

Comments on this clonotype: One junction end disagrees with the germline gene, perhaps due to a read error. The chain couples TRBV4-1 to TRBJ1-1; 7 positions agree with TRBD1. This CDR3 is built from 17 residues. The germline gives CDR1 MGHRA, CDR2 YSYEKL. The CDR3 bases are TGCGCCAGCAGCCAAGTAGGGGGCGCAAGATCGGACACTGAAGCTTCCTTT. Translating it yields CASSQVGGARSDTEASF.

The V call is TRBV3-1, the J call TRBJ2-2; D gene unclear. The CDR3 has 15 residues. Trimming took 8 bases from V and 0 from J, leaving 13 bases between them. The germline V gene encodes CDR1 LGHDT and CDR2 YNNKEL (reference sequence). CDR3 residues: CASSHMGSNTGELFF. The DNA of the CDR3 is TGTGCCAGCTCGCACATGGGATCGAACACCGGGGAGCTGTTTTTT.

This chain uses TRBV12-3 or TRBV12-4 with TRBJ2-2; no reliable D call. V lost 7 bases, J lost 1 base, and 10 bases lay in between. This CDR3 comprises 14 residues. The CDR3 reads CASKGGMNTGELFF. The CDR3 DNA is TGTGCCAGCAAGGGCGGAATGAACACCGGGGAGCTGTTTTTT.

The chain combines TRBV12-3 or TRBV12-4 with TRBJ1-2, with 10 bases fitting TRBD1. Unmatched junction bases numbered 4, after V lost 5 bases and J lost 4 bases. The CDR3 totals 14 residues. CDR3 protein: CASSRQGAIYGYTF. CDR3 nucleotide sequence: TGTGCCAGCAGTCGACAGGGGGCCATCTATGGCTACACCTTC.